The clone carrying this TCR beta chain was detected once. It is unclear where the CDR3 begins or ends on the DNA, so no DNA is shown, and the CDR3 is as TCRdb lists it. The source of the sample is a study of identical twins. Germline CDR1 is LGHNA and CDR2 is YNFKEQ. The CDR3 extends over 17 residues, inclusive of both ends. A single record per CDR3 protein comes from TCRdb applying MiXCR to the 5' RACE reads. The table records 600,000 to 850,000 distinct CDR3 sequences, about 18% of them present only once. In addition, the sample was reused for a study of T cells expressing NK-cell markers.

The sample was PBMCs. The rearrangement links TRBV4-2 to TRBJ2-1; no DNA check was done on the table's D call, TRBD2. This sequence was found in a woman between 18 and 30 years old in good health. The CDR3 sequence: CASSQYFGTSGVDEQFF.